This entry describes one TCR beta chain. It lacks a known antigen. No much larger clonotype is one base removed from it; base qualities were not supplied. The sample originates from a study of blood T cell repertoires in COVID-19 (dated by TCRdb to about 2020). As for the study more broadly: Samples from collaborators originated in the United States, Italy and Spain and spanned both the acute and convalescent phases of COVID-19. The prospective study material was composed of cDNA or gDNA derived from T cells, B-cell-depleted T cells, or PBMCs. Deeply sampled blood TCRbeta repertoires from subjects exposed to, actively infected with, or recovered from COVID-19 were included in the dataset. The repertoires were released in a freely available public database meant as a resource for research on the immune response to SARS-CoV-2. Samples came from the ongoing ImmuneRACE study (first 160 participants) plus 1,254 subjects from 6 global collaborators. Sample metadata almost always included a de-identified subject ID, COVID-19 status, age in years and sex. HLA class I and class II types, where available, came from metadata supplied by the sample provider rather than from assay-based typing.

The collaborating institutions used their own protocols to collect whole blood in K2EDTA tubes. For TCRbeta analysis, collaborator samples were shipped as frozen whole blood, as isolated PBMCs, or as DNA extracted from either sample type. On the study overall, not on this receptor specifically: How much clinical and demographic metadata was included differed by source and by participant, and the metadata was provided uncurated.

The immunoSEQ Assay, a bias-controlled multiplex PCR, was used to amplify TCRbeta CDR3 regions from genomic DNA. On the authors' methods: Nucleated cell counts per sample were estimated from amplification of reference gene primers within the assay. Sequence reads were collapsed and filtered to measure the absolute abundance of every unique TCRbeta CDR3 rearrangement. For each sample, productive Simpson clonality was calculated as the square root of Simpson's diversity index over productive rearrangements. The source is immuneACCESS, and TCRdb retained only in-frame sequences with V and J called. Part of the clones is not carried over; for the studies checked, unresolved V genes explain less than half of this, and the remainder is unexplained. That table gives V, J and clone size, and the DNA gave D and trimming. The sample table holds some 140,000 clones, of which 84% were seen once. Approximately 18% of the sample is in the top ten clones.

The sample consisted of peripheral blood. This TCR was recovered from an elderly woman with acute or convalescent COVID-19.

The DNA reads TGTGCCTGGAGTCTCAGCCCCCCCAGGGAAAATGAGCAGTTCTTC. This yields the protein CAWSLSPPRENEQFF. The V and J genes are TRBV30 and TRBJ2-1; the D gene is perhaps TRBD1, from 5 matching bases. V drops 2 bases and J drops 7 bases, leaving 18 bases in between. Including cysteine and phenylalanine, the CDR3 has 15 amino acids. Only the CDR3 portion is preserved as DNA: 45 bases, with reading frame beginning at the first base. The germline V gene encodes CDR1 GTSNPN and CDR2 SVGIG (reference sequence). The CDR3 plus the reference TRBV30 and TRBJ2-1 genes for the other parts give the full variable domain: SQTIHQWPATLVQPVGSPLSLECTVEGTSNPNLYWYRQAAGRGLQLLFYSVGIGQISSEVPQNLSASRPQDRQFILSSKKLLLSDSGFYLCAWSLSPPRENEQFFGPGTRLTVL.